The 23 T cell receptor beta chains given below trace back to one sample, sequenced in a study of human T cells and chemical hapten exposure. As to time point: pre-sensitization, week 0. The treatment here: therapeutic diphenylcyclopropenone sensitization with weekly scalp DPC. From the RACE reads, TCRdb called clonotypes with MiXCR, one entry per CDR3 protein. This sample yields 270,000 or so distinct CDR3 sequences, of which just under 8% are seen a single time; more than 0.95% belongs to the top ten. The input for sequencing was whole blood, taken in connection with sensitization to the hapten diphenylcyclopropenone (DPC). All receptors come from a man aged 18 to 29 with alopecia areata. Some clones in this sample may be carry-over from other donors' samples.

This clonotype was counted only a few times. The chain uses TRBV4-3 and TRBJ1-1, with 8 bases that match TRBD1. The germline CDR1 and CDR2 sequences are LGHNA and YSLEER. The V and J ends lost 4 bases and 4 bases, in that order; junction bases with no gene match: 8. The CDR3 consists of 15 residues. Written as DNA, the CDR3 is TGCGCCAGCAGCCCAGGGTGGACAGGGATCACTGAAGCTTTCTTT. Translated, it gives CASSPGWTGITEAFF.

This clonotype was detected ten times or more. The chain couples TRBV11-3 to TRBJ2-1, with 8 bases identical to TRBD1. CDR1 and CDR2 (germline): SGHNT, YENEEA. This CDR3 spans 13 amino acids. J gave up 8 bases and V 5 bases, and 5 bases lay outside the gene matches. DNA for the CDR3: TGTGCCAGCAGCCATACAGGGGGTGATGAGCAGTTCTTC. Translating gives CASSHTGGDEQFF.

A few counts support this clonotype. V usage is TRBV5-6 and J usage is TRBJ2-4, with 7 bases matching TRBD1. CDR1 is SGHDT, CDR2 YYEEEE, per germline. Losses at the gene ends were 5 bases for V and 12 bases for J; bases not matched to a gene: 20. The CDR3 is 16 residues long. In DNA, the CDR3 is TGTGCCAGCAGTTTAGCCCACGGGACAGCTTTAGTCGCTCAGTACTTC. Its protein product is CASSLAHGTALVAQYF.

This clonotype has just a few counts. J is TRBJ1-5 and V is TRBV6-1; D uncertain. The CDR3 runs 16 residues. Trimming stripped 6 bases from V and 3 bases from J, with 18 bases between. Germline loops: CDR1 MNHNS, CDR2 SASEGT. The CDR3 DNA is TGTGCCAGCAGCTTCAATGGGCAGGAGGCCAATCAGCCCCAGCATTTT. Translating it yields CASSFNGQEANQPQHF.

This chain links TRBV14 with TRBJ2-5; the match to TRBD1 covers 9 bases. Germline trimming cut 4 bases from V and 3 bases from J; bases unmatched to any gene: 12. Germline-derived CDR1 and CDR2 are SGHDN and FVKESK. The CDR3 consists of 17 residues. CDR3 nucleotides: TGTGCCAGCAGCCTACAGGACAGGGGAGGCCCAAAAGAGACCCAGTACTTC. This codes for CASSLQDRGGPKETQYF.

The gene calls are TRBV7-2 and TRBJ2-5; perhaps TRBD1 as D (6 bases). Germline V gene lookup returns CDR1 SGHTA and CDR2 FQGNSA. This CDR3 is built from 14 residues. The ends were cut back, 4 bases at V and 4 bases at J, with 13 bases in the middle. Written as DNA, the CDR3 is TGTGCCAGCAGCTCCGTGACAGGTCGAGAGACCCAGTACTTC. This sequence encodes CASSSVTGRETQYF.

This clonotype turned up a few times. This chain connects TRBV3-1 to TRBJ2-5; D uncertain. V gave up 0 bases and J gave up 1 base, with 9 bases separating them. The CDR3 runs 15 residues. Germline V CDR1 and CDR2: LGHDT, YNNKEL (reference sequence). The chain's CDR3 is CASSQDATAQETQYF. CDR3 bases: TGTGCCAGCAGCCAAGATGCGACTGCCCAAGAGACCCAGTACTTC.

The DNA for the CDR3 is TGCAGCGTTGAAGCTAGGGGAGAGGGAACTGGCTACACCTTC. As protein: CSVEARGEGTGYTF. The chain carries TRBV29-1 and TRBJ1-2; a weak D match, TRBD1 (5 bases). The CDR3 consists of 14 residues. The V end was cut by 1 base, the J end by 7 bases, with 16 bases between. CDR1 is SQVTM and CDR2 is ANQGSEA in the germline V gene.

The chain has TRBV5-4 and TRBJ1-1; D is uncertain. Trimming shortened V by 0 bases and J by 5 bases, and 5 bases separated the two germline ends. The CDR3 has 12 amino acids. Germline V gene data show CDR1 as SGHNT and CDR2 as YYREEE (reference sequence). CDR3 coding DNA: TGTGCCAGCAGCTTGGACCAAACTGAAGCTTTCTTT. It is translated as CASSLDQTEAFF.

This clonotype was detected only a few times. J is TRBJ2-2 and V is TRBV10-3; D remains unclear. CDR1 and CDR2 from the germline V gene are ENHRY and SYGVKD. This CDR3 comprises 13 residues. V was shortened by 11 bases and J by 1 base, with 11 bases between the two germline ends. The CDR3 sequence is CASHWENTGELFF. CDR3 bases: TGTGCCTCTCACTGGGAGAACACCGGGGAGCTGTTTTTT.

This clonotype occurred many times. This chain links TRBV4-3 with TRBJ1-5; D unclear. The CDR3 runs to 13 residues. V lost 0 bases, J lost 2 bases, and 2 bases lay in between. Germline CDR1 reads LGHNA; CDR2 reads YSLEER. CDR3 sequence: CASSQDGNQPQHF. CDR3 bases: TGCGCCAGCAGCCAAGACGGCAATCAGCCCCAGCATTTT.

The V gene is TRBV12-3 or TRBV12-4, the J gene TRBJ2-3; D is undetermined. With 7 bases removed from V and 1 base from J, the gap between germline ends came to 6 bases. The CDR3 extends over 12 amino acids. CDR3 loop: CASTYRTDTQYF. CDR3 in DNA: TGTGCCAGCACTTACCGCACAGATACGCAGTATTTT.

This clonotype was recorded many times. The CDR3 protein is CASSVGGLAYNSPLHF. For the CDR3, the DNA is TGTGCCAGCAGCGTAGGGGGGTTAGCCTATAATTCACCCCTCCACTTT. The chain has TRBV9 and TRBJ1-6, with D tentatively TRBD1 (5 bases). Germline V gene sequence: CDR1 SGDLS, CDR2 YYNGEE. Trimming took off 0 bases at V and 2 bases at J, with 9 bases between the two ends. This CDR3 region has 16 residues.

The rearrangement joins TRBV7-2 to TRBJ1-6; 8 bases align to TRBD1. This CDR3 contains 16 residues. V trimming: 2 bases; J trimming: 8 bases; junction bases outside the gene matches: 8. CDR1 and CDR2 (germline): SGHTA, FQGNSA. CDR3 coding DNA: TGTGCCAGCAGCTTAACTGCAGGGGGCGCATATTCACCCCTCCACTTT. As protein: CASSLTAGGAYSPLHF.

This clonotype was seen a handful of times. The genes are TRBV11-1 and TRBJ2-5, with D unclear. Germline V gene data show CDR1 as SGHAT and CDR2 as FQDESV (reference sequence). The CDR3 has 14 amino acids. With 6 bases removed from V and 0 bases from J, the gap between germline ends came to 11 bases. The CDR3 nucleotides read TGTGCCAGCAGTCCGACTTCGTACCAAGAGACCCAGTACTTC. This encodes CASSPTSYQETQYF.

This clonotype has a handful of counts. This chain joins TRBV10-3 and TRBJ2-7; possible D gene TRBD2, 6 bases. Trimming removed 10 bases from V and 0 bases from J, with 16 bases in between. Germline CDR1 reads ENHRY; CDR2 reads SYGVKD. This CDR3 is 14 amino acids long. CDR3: CATVVGGASYEQYF. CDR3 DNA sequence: TGTGCCACCGTAGTCGGAGGGGCCTCCTACGAGCAGTACTTC.

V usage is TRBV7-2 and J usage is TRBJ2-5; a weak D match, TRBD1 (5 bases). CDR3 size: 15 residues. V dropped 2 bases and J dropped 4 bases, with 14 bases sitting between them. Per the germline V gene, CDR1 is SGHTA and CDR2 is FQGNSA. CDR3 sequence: CASSLIGRDGETQYF. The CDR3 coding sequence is TGTGCCAGCAGCTTAATCGGCAGGGATGGAGAGACCCAGTACTTC.

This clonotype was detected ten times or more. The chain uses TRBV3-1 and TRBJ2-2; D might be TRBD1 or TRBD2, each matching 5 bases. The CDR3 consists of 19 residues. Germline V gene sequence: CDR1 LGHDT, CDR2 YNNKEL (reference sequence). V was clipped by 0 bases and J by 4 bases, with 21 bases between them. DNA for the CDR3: TGTGCCAGCAGCCAAGATGGGAGCCCTGTAAGGGGTGGCACCGGGGAGCTGTTTTTT. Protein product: CASSQDGSPVRGGTGELFF. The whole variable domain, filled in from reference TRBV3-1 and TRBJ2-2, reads DTAVSQTPKYLVTQMGNDKSIKCEQNLGHDTMYWYKQDSKKFLKIMFSYNNKELIINETVPNRFSPKSPDKAHLNLHINSLELGDSAVYFCASSQDGSPVRGGTGELFFGEGSRLTVL.

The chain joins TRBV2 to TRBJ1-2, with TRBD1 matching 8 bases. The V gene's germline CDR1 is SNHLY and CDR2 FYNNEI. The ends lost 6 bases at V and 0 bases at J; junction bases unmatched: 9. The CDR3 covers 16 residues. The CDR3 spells CASSDRTGKANYGYTF. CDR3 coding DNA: TGTGCCAGCAGCGATCGGACAGGGAAGGCTAACTATGGCTACACCTTC.

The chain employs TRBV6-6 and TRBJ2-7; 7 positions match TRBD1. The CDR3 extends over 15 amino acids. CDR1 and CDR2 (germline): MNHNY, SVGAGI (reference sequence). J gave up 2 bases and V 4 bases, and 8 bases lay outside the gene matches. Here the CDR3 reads CASSSLDRLPYEQYF. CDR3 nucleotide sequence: TGTGCCAGCAGTTCCCTGGACAGGTTGCCCTACGAGCAGTACTTC.

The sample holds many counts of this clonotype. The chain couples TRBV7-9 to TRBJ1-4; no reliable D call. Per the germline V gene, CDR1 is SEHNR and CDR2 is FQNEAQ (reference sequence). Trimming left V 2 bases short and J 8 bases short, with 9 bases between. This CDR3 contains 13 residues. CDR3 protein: CASSLINPEKLFF. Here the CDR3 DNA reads TGTGCCAGCAGCTTAATAAATCCAGAAAAACTGTTTTTT.

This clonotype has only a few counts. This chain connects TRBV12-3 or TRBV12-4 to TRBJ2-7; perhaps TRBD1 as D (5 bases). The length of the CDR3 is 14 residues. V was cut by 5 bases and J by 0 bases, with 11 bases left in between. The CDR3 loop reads CASSETGDSYEQYV. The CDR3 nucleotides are TGTGCCAGCAGTGAAACAGGCGACTCCTACGAGCAGTACGTC.

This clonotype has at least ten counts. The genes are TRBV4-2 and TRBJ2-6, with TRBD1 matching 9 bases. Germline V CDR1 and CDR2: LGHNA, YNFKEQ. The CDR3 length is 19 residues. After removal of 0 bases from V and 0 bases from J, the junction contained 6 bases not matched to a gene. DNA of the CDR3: TGTGCCAGCAGCCAAGATAGAGACAGGGGGATCTCTGGGGCCAACGTCCTGACTTTC. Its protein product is CASSQDRDRGISGANVLTF.